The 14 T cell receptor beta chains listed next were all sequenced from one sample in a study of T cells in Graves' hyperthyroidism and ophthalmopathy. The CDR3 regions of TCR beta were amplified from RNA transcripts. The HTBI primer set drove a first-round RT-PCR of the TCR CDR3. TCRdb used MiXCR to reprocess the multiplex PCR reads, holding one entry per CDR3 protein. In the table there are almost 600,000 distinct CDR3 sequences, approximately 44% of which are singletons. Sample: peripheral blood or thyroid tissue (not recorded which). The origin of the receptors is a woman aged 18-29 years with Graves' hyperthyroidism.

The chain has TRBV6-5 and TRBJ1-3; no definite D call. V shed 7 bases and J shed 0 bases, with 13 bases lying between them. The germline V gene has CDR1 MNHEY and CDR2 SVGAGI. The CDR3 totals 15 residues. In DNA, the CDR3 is TGTGCCAGCACCATGGGAGGTCACTCTGGAAACACCATATATTTT. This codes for CASTMGGHSGNTIYF.

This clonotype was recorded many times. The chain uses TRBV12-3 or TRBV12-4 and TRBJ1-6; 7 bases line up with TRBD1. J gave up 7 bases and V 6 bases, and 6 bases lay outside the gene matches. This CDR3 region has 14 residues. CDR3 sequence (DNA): TGTGCCAGCAGCCAACAGGGGTGGAATTCACCCCTCCACTTT. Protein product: CASSQQGWNSPLHF.

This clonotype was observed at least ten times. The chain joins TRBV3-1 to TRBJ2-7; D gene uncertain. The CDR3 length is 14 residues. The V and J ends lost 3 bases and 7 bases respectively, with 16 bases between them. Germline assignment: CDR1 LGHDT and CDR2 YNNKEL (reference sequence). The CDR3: CASSQSGTLREQYF. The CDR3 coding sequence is TGTGCCAGCAGCCAGAGTGGAACATTGAGGGAGCAGTACTTC.

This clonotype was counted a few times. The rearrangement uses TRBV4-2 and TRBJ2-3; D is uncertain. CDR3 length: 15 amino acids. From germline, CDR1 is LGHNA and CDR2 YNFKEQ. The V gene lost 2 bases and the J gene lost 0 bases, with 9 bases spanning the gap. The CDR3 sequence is CASSQPGTSTDTQYF. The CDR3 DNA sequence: TGTGCCAGCAGCCAACCGGGTACTAGCACAGATACGCAGTATTTT.

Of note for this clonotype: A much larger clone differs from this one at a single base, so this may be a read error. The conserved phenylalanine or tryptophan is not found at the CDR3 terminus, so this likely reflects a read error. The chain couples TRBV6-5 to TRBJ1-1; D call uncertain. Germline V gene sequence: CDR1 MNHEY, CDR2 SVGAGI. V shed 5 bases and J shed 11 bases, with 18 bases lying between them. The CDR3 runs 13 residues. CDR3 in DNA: TGTGCCAGCAGTCCCGGGCCCATACAGTGGGCTTTCCTT. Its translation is CASSPGPIQWAFL.

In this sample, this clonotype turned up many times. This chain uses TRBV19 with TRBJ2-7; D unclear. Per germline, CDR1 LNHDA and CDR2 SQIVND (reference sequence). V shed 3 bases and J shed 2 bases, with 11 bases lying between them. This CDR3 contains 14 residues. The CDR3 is CASSIYRGPYEQYF. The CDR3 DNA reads TGTGCCAGTAGTATCTATAGAGGCCCCTACGAGCAGTACTTC.

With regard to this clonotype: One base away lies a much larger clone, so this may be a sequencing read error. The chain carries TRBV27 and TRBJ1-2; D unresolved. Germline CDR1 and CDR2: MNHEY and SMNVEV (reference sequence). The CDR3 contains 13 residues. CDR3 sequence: CAISSTEYYGYTF. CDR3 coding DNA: TGTGCCATCAGTTCGACGGAATACTATGGCTACACCTTC.

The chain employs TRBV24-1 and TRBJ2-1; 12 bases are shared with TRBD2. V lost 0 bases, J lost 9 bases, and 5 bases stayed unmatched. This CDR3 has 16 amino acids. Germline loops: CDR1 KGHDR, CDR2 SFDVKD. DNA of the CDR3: TGTGCCACCAGTGATTTGCGACTAGCGGGAGTGGGTGAGCAGTTCTTC. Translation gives CATSDLRLAGVGEQFF.

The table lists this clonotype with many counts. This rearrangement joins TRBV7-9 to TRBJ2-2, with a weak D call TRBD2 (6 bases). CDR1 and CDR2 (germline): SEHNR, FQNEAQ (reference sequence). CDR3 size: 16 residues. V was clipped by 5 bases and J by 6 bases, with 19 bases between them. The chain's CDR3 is CASSHLDLAISGELFF. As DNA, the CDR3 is TGTGCCAGCAGCCACCTGGACCTAGCGATTTCCGGGGAGCTGTTTTTT.

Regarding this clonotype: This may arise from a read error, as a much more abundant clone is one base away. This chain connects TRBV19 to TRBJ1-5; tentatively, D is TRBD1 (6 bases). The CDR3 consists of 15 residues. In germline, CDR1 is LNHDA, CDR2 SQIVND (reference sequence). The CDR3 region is CASSWDEGGNQPQPF. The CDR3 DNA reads TGTGCCAGTAGCTGGGACGAGGGGGGCAATCAGCCCCAGCCTTTT.

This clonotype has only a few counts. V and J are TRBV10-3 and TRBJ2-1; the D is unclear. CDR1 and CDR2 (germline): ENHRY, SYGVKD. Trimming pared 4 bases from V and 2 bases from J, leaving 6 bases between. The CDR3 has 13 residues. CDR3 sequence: CAISGDTYNEQFF. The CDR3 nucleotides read TGTGCCATCAGTGGCGACACCTACAATGAGCAGTTCTTC.

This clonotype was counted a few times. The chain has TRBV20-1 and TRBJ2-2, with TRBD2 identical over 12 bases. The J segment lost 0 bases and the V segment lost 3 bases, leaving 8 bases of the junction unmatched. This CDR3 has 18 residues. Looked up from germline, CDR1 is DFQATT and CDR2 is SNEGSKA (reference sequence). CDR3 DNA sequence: TGCAGTGCTAGGAAAAGACTAGCGGGAGAGACGAACACCGGGGAGCTGTTTTTT. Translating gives CSARKRLAGETNTGELFF.

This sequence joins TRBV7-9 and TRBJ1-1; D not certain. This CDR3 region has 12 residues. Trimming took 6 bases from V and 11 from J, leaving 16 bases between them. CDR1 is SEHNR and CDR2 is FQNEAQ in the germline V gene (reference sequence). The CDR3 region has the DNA TGTGCCAGCAGTAAGGACGCTACTGGGGCTTTCTTT. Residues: CASSKDATGAFF.

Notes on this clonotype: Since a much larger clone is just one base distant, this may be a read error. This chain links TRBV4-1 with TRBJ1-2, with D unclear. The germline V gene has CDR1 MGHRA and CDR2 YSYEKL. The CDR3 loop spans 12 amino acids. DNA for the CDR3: TGCGTCAGCAGCCAAGATGGGAATGGCTACACCTTC. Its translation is CVSSQDGNGYTF.